A selection of T cell receptor beta chains follows, all from one sample in a study of CD8 T cells in ankylosing spondylitis. TCRdb redid the calling of the 5' RACE reads with MiXCR, one entry per CDR3 protein. The sample consists of some 200,000 distinct CDR3 sequences, 9.5% to 15% of them appearing once. The sequenced material came from blood, either unsorted or a sorted T cell fraction (not recorded which). Source of these receptors: a male donor with ankylosing spondylitis or in good health (not recorded which). The conserved cysteine and the conserved F or W are not part of the CDR3 here.

>TRBJ1-1|TRBV20-1
SAKEQPSREAF
>TRBJ2-1|TRBV7-9
ASSLNGLAGHEQF
>TRBJ2-3|TRBV3-1
ASSQGFLAGEASDTQY
>TRBJ2-7|TRBV9
ASSAYPGLAGFVDEQY
>TRBJ2-3|TRBV24-1
ATSDAGYTDTQY
>TRBJ2-7|TRBV16
ASSHPDRGGSYEQY
>TRBJ2-7|TRBV16
ASSQTAPGRYEQY
>TRBJ2-1|TRBV7-9
ASSSRGLAGLNEQF
>TRBJ1-2|TRBV25-1
ASSRAGGNYT
>TRBJ1-1|TRBV4-1
ASSQEPSGGTEAF
>TRBJ2-1|TRBV6-2/TRBV6-3
ASSYSNSLGTDEQF
>TRBJ2-1|TRBV12-3/TRBV12-4
ASTVGGTPFYNEQF
>TRBJ1-5|TRBV20-1
SARALGVQPQH
>TRBJ2-3|TRBV6-2/TRBV6-3
ASSWLGVGTDTQY
>TRBJ1-1|TRBV6-1
ASSERPGTEAF
>TRBJ2-7|TRBV10-2
ASSESHEQY
>TRBJ2-3|TRBV29-1
SATGALTDTQY
>TRBJ2-7|TRBV20-1
SARSDAGGLLYEQY
>TRBJ2-5|TRBV11-2
ASSLVPWETQY
>TRBJ2-1|TRBV20-1
SARALDRVLDEQF
>TRBJ2-5|TRBV6-5
ASSYGAGMKETQY
>TRBJ2-7|TRBV20-1
SARDGHGTYEQY
>TRBJ2-5|TRBV12-3/TRBV12-4
ASMYGGETQY
>TRBJ1-2|TRBV2
ASSGSLTGIYGYT
>TRBJ1-2|TRBV25-1
ASTGTEISYT
>TRBJ2-1|TRBV11-2
ASSSPGQGPYNEQF
>TRBJ2-2|TRBV24-1
ASRGSSGPRAGELF
>TRBJ2-5|TRBV5-1
ASSLIWTGVQETQY
>TRBJ2-1|TRBV28
ASSFPPRAGGDNEQF
>TRBJ1-1|TRBV29-1
SVEDGGLVRTEAF
>TRBJ2-7|TRBV19
ASSTHSYEQY
>TRBJ2-1|TRBV20-1
SARDRVGPSYNEQF
>TRBJ2-7|TRBV7-9
ASSLGGLGYEQY
>TRBJ2-1|TRBV11-2
ASSRGGVSSYNEQF
>TRBJ2-7|TRBV4-1
ASSSPEGLHEQY
>TRBJ1-4|TRBV6-2/TRBV6-3
ASSAGGGTNEKLF
>TRBJ2-7|TRBV6-5
ASSLSGPTSAYEQY
>TRBJ1-3|TRBV7-6
ASSLSLGAGNTIY
>TRBJ2-3|TRBV7-9
ASSQTGTGLGDTQY
>TRBJ2-1|TRBV5-6
ASSLGAGPYNEQF
>TRBJ2-1|TRBV27
ASSFRASGRDEQF